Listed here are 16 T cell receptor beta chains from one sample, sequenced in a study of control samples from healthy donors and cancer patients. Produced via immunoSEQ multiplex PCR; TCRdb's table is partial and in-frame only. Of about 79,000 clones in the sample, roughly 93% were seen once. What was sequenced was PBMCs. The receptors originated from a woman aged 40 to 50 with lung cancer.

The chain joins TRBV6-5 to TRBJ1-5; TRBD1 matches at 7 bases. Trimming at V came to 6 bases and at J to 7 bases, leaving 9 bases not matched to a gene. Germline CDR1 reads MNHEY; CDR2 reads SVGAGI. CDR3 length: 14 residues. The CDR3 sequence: CASRTTGIGQPQHF. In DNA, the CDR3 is TGTGCCAGCAGGACGACAGGGATTGGACAGCCCCAGCATTTT.

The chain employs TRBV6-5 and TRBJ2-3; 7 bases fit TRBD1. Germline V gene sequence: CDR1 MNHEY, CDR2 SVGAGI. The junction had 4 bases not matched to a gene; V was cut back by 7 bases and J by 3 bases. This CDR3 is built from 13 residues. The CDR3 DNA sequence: TGTGCCAGCACCCACAGGGGTACAGATACGCAGTATTTT. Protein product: CASTHRGTDTQYF.

The CDR3 bases are TGTGCCAGCAGCCCCACCGTGGGCCAAGCATACGAGCAGTACTTC. It encodes CASSPTVGQAYEQYF. J is TRBJ2-7 and V is TRBV9; D is uncertain. Trimming left V 4 bases short and J 4 bases short, with 18 bases between. This CDR3 has 15 residues. Germline lookup yields CDR1 SGDLS and CDR2 YYNGEE. The variable domain in full, completed from reference TRBV9 and TRBJ2-7, reads DSGVTQTPKHLITATGQRVTLRCSPRSGDLSVYWYQQSLDQGLQFLIQYYNGEERAKGNILERFSAQQFPDLHSELNLSSLELGDSALYFCASSPTVGQAYEQYFGPGTRLTVT.

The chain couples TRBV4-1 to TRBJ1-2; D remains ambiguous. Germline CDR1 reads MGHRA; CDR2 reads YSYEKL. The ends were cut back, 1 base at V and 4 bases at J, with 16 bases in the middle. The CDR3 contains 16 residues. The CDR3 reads CASSQGGLRVIYGYTF. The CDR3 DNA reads TGCGCCAGCAGCCAAGGAGGTCTACGTGTGATCTATGGCTACACCTTC.

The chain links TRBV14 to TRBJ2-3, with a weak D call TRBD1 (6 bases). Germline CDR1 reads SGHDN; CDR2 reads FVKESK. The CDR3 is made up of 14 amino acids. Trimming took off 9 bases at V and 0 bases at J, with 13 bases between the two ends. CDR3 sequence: CASQGSWSTDTQYF. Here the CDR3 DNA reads TGTGCCAGTCAGGGGTCCTGGAGCACAGATACGCAGTATTTT.

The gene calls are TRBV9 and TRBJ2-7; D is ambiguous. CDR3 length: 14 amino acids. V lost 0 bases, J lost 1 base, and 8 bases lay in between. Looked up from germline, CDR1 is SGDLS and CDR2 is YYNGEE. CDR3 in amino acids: CASSVDDISYEQYF. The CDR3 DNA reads TGTGCCAGCAGCGTAGATGACATTTCCTACGAGCAGTACTTC. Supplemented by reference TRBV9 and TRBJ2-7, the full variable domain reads DSGVTQTPKHLITATGQRVTLRCSPRSGDLSVYWYQQSLDQGLQFLIQYYNGEERAKGNILERFSAQQFPDLHSELNLSSLELGDSALYFCASSVDDISYEQYFGPGTRLTVT.

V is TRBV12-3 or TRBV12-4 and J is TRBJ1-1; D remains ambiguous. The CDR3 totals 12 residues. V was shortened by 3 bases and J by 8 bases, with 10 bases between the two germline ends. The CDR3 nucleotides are TGTGCCAGCAGTTTTGTGGCGAGGGAAGCTTTCTTT. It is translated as CASSFVAREAFF.

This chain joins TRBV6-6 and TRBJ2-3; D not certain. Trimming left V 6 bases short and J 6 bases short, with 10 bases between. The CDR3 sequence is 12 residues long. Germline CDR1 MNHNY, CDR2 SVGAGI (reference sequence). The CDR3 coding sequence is TGTGCCAGCAGCTTACAACATGATACGCAGTATTTT. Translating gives CASSLQHDTQYF.

Here the CDR3 reads CASTRLKGADTEAFF. Written as DNA, the CDR3 is TGCGCCAGCACTCGGCTAAAGGGGGCCGACACTGAAGCTTTCTTT. The J gene is TRBJ1-1, the V gene TRBV5-1; 7 bases fit TRBD1. Unmatched junction bases numbered 11, after V lost 6 bases and J lost 3 bases. Germline V lookup: CDR1 SGHRS, CDR2 YFSETQ. The CDR3 spans 15 residues.

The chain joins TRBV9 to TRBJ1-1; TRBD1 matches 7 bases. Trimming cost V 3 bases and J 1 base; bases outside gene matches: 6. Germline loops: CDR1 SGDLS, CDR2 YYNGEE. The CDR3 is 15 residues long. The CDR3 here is CASSDSGTANTEAFF. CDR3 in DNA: TGTGCCAGCAGCGACTCCGGGACAGCGAACACTGAAGCTTTCTTT.

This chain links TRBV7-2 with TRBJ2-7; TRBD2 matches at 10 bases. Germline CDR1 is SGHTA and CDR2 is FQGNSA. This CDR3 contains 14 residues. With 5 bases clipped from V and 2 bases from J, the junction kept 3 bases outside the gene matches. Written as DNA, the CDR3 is TGTGCCAGCAGCATTAGCGGGGGGCCCTACGAGCAGTACTTC. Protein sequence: CASSISGGPYEQYF.

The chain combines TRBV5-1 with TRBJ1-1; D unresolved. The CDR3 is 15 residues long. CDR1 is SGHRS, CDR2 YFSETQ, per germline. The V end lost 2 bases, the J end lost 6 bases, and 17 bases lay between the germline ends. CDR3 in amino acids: CASSFGDWVSAEAFF. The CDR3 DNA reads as TGCGCCAGCAGCTTTGGAGACTGGGTATCCGCTGAAGCTTTCTTT.

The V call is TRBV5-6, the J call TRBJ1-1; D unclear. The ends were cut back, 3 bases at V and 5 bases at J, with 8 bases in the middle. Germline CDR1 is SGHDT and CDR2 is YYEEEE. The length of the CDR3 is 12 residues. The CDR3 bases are TGTGCCAGCAGCTCCGGATGGACTGAAGCTTTCTTT. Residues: CASSSGWTEAFF.

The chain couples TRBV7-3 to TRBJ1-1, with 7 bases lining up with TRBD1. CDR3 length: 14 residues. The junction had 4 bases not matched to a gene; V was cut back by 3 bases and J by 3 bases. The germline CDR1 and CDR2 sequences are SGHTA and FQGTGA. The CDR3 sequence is CASSLTGSDTEAFF. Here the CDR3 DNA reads TGTGCCAGCAGCTTGACAGGGTCGGACACTGAAGCTTTCTTT.

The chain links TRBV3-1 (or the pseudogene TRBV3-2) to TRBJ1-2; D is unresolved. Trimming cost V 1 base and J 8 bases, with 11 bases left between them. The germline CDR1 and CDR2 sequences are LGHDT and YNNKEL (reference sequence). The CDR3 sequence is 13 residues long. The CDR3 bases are TGTGCCAGCAGCCAAGGGGCACCTAGAGGCTACACCTTC. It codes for CASSQGAPRGYTF.

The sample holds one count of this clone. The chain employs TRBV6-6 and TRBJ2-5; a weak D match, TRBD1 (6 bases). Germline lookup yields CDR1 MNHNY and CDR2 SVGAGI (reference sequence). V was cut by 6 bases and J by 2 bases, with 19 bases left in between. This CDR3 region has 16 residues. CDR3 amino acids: CASSLTAGANQETQYF. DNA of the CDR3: TGTGCCAGCAGCTTAACTGCAGGGGCAAATCAAGAGACCCAGTACTTC.